The 28 T cell receptor beta chains below were found in one sample sequenced in a study of T cell changes during pregnancy in multiple sclerosis. Assay used: immunoSEQ multiplex PCR; TCRdb lists only in-frame clones, some missing. Of about 73,000 clones listed, 90% are singletons. The material sequenced was peripheral blood, taken after pregnancy. The receptors were sampled from a female donor in good health, enrolled as a control in a pregnancy study.

The V gene is TRBV30, the J gene TRBJ1-5; D is perhaps TRBD1 (6 bases). Germline V gene sequence: CDR1 GTSNPN, CDR2 SVGIG (reference sequence). This CDR3 is 12 amino acids long. Trimming stripped 1 base from V and 9 bases from J, with 10 bases between. The CDR3 region is CAWSGVGGPQHF. The CDR3 DNA reads as TGTGCCTGGAGTGGGGTAGGGGGGCCCCAGCATTTT.

The chain links TRBV7-9 to TRBJ1-5; D perhaps matches TRBD1 (6 bases). Looked up from germline, CDR1 is SEHNR and CDR2 is FQNEAQ (reference sequence). The germline V and J ends were trimmed by 5 bases and 5 bases, with 13 bases remaining between them. This CDR3 contains 14 residues. The CDR3 reads CASSPPGADQPQHF. The CDR3, as DNA: TGTGCCAGCAGCCCGCCAGGGGCGGATCAGCCCCAGCATTTT.

The V call is TRBV25-1, the J call TRBJ1-2; the D gene is possibly TRBD1 (6 bases). The CDR3 runs to 15 residues. CDR1 MGHDK and CDR2 SYGVNS come from the germline V gene. The V and J ends lost 1 base and 4 bases respectively, with 13 bases between them. DNA of the CDR3: TGTGCCAGCAGTGAATCATCAGGGGAGATCTATGGCTACACCTTC. It is translated as CASSESSGEIYGYTF.

The rearrangement joins TRBV27 to TRBJ2-1; 9 bases fit TRBD2. The germline gives CDR1 MNHEY, CDR2 SMNVEV (reference sequence). The CDR3 sequence is 13 residues long. Losses at the gene ends were 6 bases for V and 9 bases for J; bases not matched to a gene: 6. The chain's CDR3 is CASSSGAGGEQFF. The CDR3 nucleotides read TGTGCCAGCAGCTCGGGAGCGGGGGGTGAGCAGTTCTTC.

This rearrangement joins TRBV5-1 to TRBJ1-4, with D perhaps matching TRBD1 (6 bases). The CDR3 contains 13 residues. In germline, CDR1 is SGHRS, CDR2 YFSETQ. V shed 4 bases and J shed 7 bases, with 11 bases lying between them. The CDR3 is CASSMGGGEKLFF. The DNA for the CDR3 is TGCGCCAGCAGCATGGGGGGCGGTGAAAAACTGTTTTTT.

The rearrangement links TRBV30 to TRBJ1-2; TRBD1 matches 7 bases. Germline loops: CDR1 GTSNPN, CDR2 SVGIG (reference sequence). The V segment lost 4 bases and the J segment 3 bases; nucleotides outside the gene matches: 5. The CDR3 is 13 amino acids. The CDR3 nucleotides are TGTGCCTGGACGGACAGGTCGGACTATGGCTACACCTTC. It is translated as CAWTDRSDYGYTF.

This clone showed up just a few times. The rearrangement uses TRBV27 and TRBJ1-6; D is unresolved. Trimming took 3 bases from V and 7 from J, leaving 4 bases between them. This CDR3 comprises 12 residues. The germline CDR1 and CDR2 sequences are MNHEY and SMNVEV (reference sequence). Written as DNA, the CDR3 is TGTGCCAGCAGTTTCGAGAATTCACCCCTCCACTTT. As protein: CASSFENSPLHF.

V and J are TRBV9 and TRBJ1-2; D may be TRBD1 (6 bases). This CDR3 is 15 amino acids long. The germline V gene has CDR1 SGDLS and CDR2 YYNGEE. V lost 3 bases, J lost 4 bases, and 16 bases lay in between. The CDR3 coding sequence is TGTGCCAGCAGCGCCCTTTTACAGGGTACCTATGGCTACACCTTC. Translation: CASSALLQGTYGYTF.

V is TRBV15 and J is TRBJ1-4; maybe TRBD1 (5 bases). The ends were cut back, 0 bases at V and 7 bases at J, with 15 bases in the middle. This CDR3 is built from 16 residues. Germline assignment: CDR1 LNHNV and CDR2 YYDKDF (reference sequence). CDR3 loop: CATSRDLSRAGEKLFF. For the CDR3, the DNA is TGTGCCACCAGCAGAGATCTCTCCAGGGCCGGTGAAAAACTGTTTTTT.

Turning to this clone: One end of the junction varies from germline; a read error may be responsible. The genes are TRBV7-2 and TRBJ1-5; D is uncertain. CDR1 and CDR2 from the germline V gene are SGHTA and FQGNSA. CDR3 length equals 15 residues. CDR3 DNA: TGTGCCAGCAGCTTAGTAGCGGGAAGCAACCAGCCCCAGCATTTT. The encoded protein is CASSLVAGSNQPQHF.

V and J are TRBV5-1 and TRBJ2-5, with D possibly being TRBD1 (5 bases). The CDR3 consists of 13 residues. The germline CDR1 and CDR2 sequences are SGHRS and YFSETQ. The V end was cut by 2 bases, the J end by 3 bases, with 8 bases between. This CDR3 is CASSLQAKETQYF. The DNA for the CDR3 is TGCGCCAGCAGCTTACAGGCCAAAGAGACCCAGTACTTC.

The chain combines TRBV7-2 with TRBJ2-1; D is perhaps TRBD1 (6 bases). Trimming cost V 0 bases and J 0 bases, with 6 bases left between them. Germline V lookup: CDR1 SGHTA, CDR2 FQGNSA. This CDR3 spans 15 amino acids. The CDR3 loop is CASSLARGSYNEQFF. In DNA form, the CDR3 reads TGTGCCAGCAGCTTAGCCAGGGGCTCCTACAATGAGCAGTTCTTC.

The chain recombines TRBV6-1 with TRBJ1-2, with 7 bases aligning to TRBD1. There are 13 residues in the CDR3. The V segment lost 5 bases and the J segment 6 bases; nucleotides outside the gene matches: 6. Germline CDR1 is MNHNS and CDR2 is SASEGT. The CDR3 loop reads CASSISGGNGYTF. The CDR3 bases are TGTGCCAGCAGTATTTCAGGGGGGAATGGCTACACCTTC.

This clone was found a few times. V is TRBV28 and J is TRBJ1-4; the D gene is possibly TRBD1 (6 bases). The CDR3 covers 16 residues. Germline values: CDR1 MDHEN, CDR2 SYDVKM. V lost 2 bases and J 2 bases, leaving 12 bases between the germline ends. The CDR3, as DNA: TGTGCCAGCAGTTTAACGGGAGGGGGGACTAATGAAAAACTGTTTTTT. Translated, it gives CASSLTGGGTNEKLFF.

The J gene is TRBJ1-6, the V gene TRBV14; 10 positions match TRBD1. Unmatched junction bases numbered 0, after V lost 4 bases and J lost 9 bases. The length of the CDR3 is 13 residues. Germline-derived CDR1 and CDR2 are SGHDN and FVKESK. The CDR3 nucleotides read TGTGCCAGCAGCCGGACAGGGGGTTCACCCCTCCACTTT. This gives the protein CASSRTGGSPLHF.

V gene TRBV19 combines with J gene TRBJ1-1; 8 nucleotides line up with TRBD1. The germline V gene has CDR1 LNHDA and CDR2 SQIVND (reference sequence). The length of the CDR3 is 14 residues. After removal of 4 bases from V and 1 base from J, the junction contained 2 bases not matched to a gene. The CDR3 reads CASSTGTGNTEAFF. Here the CDR3 DNA reads TGTGCCAGTAGTACCGGGACAGGGAACACTGAAGCTTTCTTT. The full variable domain, its missing parts supplied by reference TRBV19 and TRBJ1-1, is DGGITQSPKYLFRKEGQNVTLSCEQNLNHDAMYWYRQDPGQGLRLIYYSQIVNDFQKGDIAEGYSVSREKKESFPLTVTSAQKNPTAFYLCASSTGTGNTEAFFGQGTRLTVV.

The chain combines TRBV13 with TRBJ1-1; D is ambiguous. CDR1 PRHDT and CDR2 FYEKMQ come from the germline V gene (reference sequence). Trimming removed 2 bases from V and 4 bases from J, with 8 bases in between. The CDR3 is made up of 13 amino acids. The CDR3, as DNA: TGTGCCAGCAGCTTAATGAGGTTCACTGAAGCTTTCTTT. Amino acid sequence: CASSLMRFTEAFF.

This clone has a single count. The gene calls are TRBV2 and TRBJ1-1, with 7 bases that match TRBD1. The CDR3 is 12 amino acids. Germline V gene sequence: CDR1 SNHLY, CDR2 FYNNEI. The V gene end was trimmed by 10 bases and the J gene end by 11 bases; junction bases not matched to a gene: 13. The CDR3, as DNA: TGTGCCACTTCGGACAGGCCAGCCCGGGCTTTCTTT. Its translation: CATSDRPARAFF.

The V gene is TRBV7-8, the J gene TRBJ1-1, with D uncertain. The CDR3 runs to 14 residues. Per germline, CDR1 SGHVS and CDR2 FQNEAQ. The germline V and J ends were trimmed by 3 bases and 0 bases, with 8 bases remaining between them. In DNA form, the CDR3 reads TGTGCCAGCAGCTTCAGTGCCCTGAACACTGAAGCTTTCTTT. This translates into CASSFSALNTEAFF.

This clone is a singleton in its sample. The chain uses TRBV5-1 and TRBJ1-1; 8 bases are shared with TRBD1. CDR3 size: 16 residues. Germline-derived CDR1 and CDR2 are SGHRS and YFSETQ. V lost 4 bases to trimming and J lost 0 bases; unmatched junction nucleotides: 8. The CDR3 DNA reads TGCGCCAGCAGCCCTCGGACAGGGCTGATGAACACTGAAGCTTTCTTT. Translating it yields CASSPRTGLMNTEAFF.

This chain connects TRBV30 to TRBJ1-5, with D tentatively TRBD1 (5 bases). The ends were cut back, 3 bases at V and 8 bases at J, with 11 bases in the middle. The germline V gene encodes CDR1 GTSNPN and CDR2 SVGIG (reference sequence). This CDR3 contains 12 residues. The CDR3 bases are TGTGCCTGGAGCCGGCAAGGGGAGCCCCAGCATTTT. Amino acids: CAWSRQGEPQHF.

This sequence joins TRBV28 and TRBJ2-5, with D tentatively TRBD2 (7 bases). This CDR3 has 15 amino acids. V lost 1 base to trimming and J lost 2 bases, with 11 bases between them. Per the germline V gene, CDR1 is MDHEN and CDR2 is SYDVKM. The CDR3 DNA reads as TGTGCCAGCAGTTTATCGGGGGGCGGGCAAGAGACCCAGTACTTC. It translates to CASSLSGGGQETQYF.

The rearrangement joins TRBV11-2 to TRBJ2-3; 10 bases align to TRBD1. Germline CDR1 is SGHAT and CDR2 is FQNNGV. This CDR3 has 15 residues. The V and J ends lost 3 bases and 3 bases, in that order; junction bases with no gene match: 3. The CDR3 coding sequence is TGTGCCAGCAGCTTGGGGGACAGGGGTACAGATACGCAGTATTTT. This translates into CASSLGDRGTDTQYF.

This rearrangement joins TRBV14 to TRBJ2-7, with 7 nucleotides matching TRBD2. CDR1 is SGHDN, CDR2 FVKESK, per germline. The trim removed 2 bases at V and 3 bases at J, leaving 4 bases unmatched. This CDR3 is built from 14 residues. The CDR3, as DNA: TGTGCCAGCAGCCAATTCGGGGGGAACTACGAGCAGTACTTC. Amino acid sequence: CASSQFGGNYEQYF.

This clone was counted between two and nine times. The V and J genes are TRBV18 and TRBJ1-2; D unclear. Trimming shortened V by 4 bases and J by 7 bases, and 19 bases separated the two germline ends. Germline assignment: CDR1 KGHSH and CDR2 LQKENI. The CDR3 runs 15 residues. The CDR3 is CASSQGLLQTIGYTF. The CDR3 nucleotides are TGTGCCAGCTCACAGGGTTTACTGCAGACTATTGGCTACACCTTC.

In this sample, this clone turned up a few times. The rearrangement links TRBV2 to TRBJ2-5; D is unresolved. CDR1 is SNHLY, CDR2 FYNNEI, per germline. This CDR3 comprises 14 residues. Trimming took off 2 bases at V and 5 bases at J, with 12 bases between the two ends. The CDR3 DNA reads as TGTGCCAGCAGTGAACACAGTGCATCCGAGACCCAGTACTTC. The encoded protein is CASSEHSASETQYF.

The chain recombines TRBV27 with TRBJ2-7; 12 nucleotides agree with TRBD2. The CDR3 is made up of 15 amino acids. V lost 6 bases, J lost 4 bases, and 7 bases stayed unmatched. Germline assignment: CDR1 MNHEY and CDR2 SMNVEV (reference sequence). Here the CDR3 reads CASSRLAGVSYEQYF. CDR3 bases: TGTGCCAGCAGCCGACTAGCGGGAGTCTCGTACGAGCAGTACTTC.

J is TRBJ2-7 and V is TRBV5-4; D gene ambiguous. V shed 0 bases and J shed 5 bases, with 9 bases lying between them. This CDR3 has 13 amino acids. Germline CDR1 and CDR2: SGHNT and YYREEE (reference sequence). CDR3 in DNA: TGTGCCAGCAGCTTGGGGGTGCAGGACGAGCAGTACTTC. Encoded protein: CASSLGVQDEQYF.